One and the same sample provided the 6 T cell receptor beta chains below, sequenced in a study of CD8+ T cells in alopecia areata. Following extraction, RNA underwent reverse transcription to cDNA, which served as the sequencing template. Libraries were prepared by immunoSEQ multiplex PCR; TCRdb keeps only in-frame clonotypes and omits some of them. The sample has roughly 280,000 clones, about 62% seen once. Treatment meaning: oral pan-JAK inhibitor, 5-10 mg twice daily. The sample here was CD4+ T cells sorted from blood, taken around week 54, from a patient treated with tofacitinib. These receptors all come from a human donor with alopecia areata.

The table lists this clone with a count of one. The chain is built from TRBV30 and TRBJ1-5; D gene ambiguous. V gave up 6 bases and J gave up 5 bases, with 14 bases separating them. Germline CDR1 is GTSNPN and CDR2 is SVGIG (reference sequence). This CDR3 contains 13 residues. The CDR3 here is CACAAGRDQPQHF. CDR3 sequence (DNA): TGTGCCTGTGCGGCGGGTAGGGATCAGCCCCAGCATTTT.

In its sample, this clone was seen many times. The rearrangement uses TRBV29-1 and TRBJ1-1; D unclear. The germline V gene encodes CDR1 SQVTM and CDR2 ANQGSEA. The CDR3 is 10 amino acids. Between the trimmed V and J ends, which lost 7 bases and 4 bases, there was a span of 7 bases. CDR3 amino acids: CSATTTEAFF. CDR3 DNA sequence: TGCAGCGCCACGACCACTGAAGCTTTCTTT. The whole variable domain, filled in from reference TRBV29-1 and TRBJ1-1, reads SAVISQKPSRDICQRGTSLTIQCQVDSQVTMMFWYRQQPGQSLTLIATANQGSEATYESGFVIDKFPISRPNLTFSTLTVSNMSPEDSSIYLCSATTTEAFFGQGTRLTVV.

This clone was counted between two and nine times. The rearrangement uses TRBV4-1 and TRBJ2-3; D gene unclear. The CDR3 has 15 amino acids. Trimming left V 2 bases short and J 4 bases short, with 13 bases between. Germline CDR1 is MGHRA and CDR2 is YSYEKL. The CDR3 nucleotides read TGCGCCAGCAGCCAAATCGGGCAGGCAGCAGATACGCAGTATTTT. Protein sequence: CASSQIGQAADTQYF.

The chain combines TRBV4-3 with TRBJ2-7, with 9 bases that match TRBD1. Trimming took 0 bases from V and 4 from J; bases not matched to a gene: 4. The V gene's germline CDR1 is LGHNA and CDR2 YSLEER. CDR3 length equals 15 residues. This CDR3 is CASSQDTGQGYEQYF. DNA of the CDR3: TGCGCCAGCAGCCAAGATACAGGACAGGGGTACGAGCAGTACTTC.

V gene TRBV7-9 combines with J gene TRBJ2-1, with 7 bases matching TRBD2. CDR3 length: 14 amino acids. V trimming: 10 bases; J trimming: 4 bases; junction bases outside the gene matches: 10. CDR1 is SEHNR and CDR2 is FQNEAQ in the germline V gene (reference sequence). The CDR3 region has the DNA TGTGCCACGGCTAGTCTAGCGGAATACAATGAGCAGTTCTTC. This codes for CATASLAEYNEQFF.

The J gene is TRBJ2-4, the V gene TRBV30, with D possibly being TRBD1 (5 bases). The CDR3 consists of 11 residues. Germline values: CDR1 GTSNPN, CDR2 SVGIG (reference sequence). V dropped 2 bases and J dropped 14 bases, with 13 bases sitting between them. The CDR3 nucleotides read TGTGCCTGGAGTACAGGACATCTTGAGTACTTC. Encoded protein: CAWSTGHLEYF.